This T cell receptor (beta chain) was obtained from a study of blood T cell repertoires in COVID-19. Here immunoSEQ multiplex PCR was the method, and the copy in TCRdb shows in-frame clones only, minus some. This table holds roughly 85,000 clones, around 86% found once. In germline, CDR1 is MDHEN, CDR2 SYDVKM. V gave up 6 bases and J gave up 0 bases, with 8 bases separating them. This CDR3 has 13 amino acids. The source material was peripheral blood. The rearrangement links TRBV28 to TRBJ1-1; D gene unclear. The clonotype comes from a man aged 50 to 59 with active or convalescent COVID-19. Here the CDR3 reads CASSPTVNTEAFF. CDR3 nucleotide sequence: TGTGCCAGCAGCCCTACAGTGAACACTGAAGCTTTCTTT.